This T cell receptor (beta chain) derives from a study of memory CD4+ T cells and cytomegalovirus serostatus. Study-level information: Healthy Belgian adult donors included about nine CMV-positive and 24 CMV-negative people. Whole-study findings and limits: Each of 67 CMV-associated TCRbeta sequences occurred in one to five individuals.

The CDR3 is 15 amino acids. Worth noting for this clone: Antigen unknown.

Single viable CD3+CD4+CD8-CD45RO+ cells were sorted as the memory CD4+ T cells. CD4+ T cells were isolated by positive magnetic selection. Source study methods: Out-of-frame sequences were removed, leaving a few million distinct TCRbeta sequences. The method was immunoSEQ multiplex PCR; TCRdb's version includes in-frame clones alone and lacks a portion of them. V and J calls and clone size are copied from that table; D and trimming were computed from the DNA. This sample has about 50,000 clones, with more than 75% found just once. The chain uses TRBV21-1 and TRBJ2-5; the table assigns TRBD2, which was not confirmed against the DNA. TRBV21-1 is a known pseudogene. The source of this sequence is an adult in good health and CMV-seronegative. The sequenced material came from memory CD4+ T cells from blood. The CDR3 DNA sequence: TGTGCCAGCAGCAACAGGGTAGCGGGGCAAGAGACCCAGTACTTC. This gives the protein CASSNRVAGQETQYF.